Shown below are 2 T cell receptor beta chains from a single sample sequenced in a study of T cell responses to AZD1222 COVID-19 vaccine. TCRdb keeps only in-frame clones here, not all; method: immunoSEQ multiplex PCR. This sample yields about 140,000 clones, of which more than 80% are seen a single time; under 3.5% belongs to the top ten. This specimen was peripheral blood, taken on day 0 of AZD1222 vaccination. The origin of the receptors is an adult in good health.

This clone was observed once. This chain uses TRBV6-5 with TRBJ2-2; the match to TRBD2 covers 12 bases. J lost 7 bases, V lost 5 bases, and 5 bases had no gene match. The CDR3 has 15 residues. CDR1 and CDR2 (germline): MNHEY, SVGAGI. CDR3 protein: CASSKTSGRRGELFF. Written as DNA, the CDR3 is TGTGCCAGCAGTAAAACTAGCGGGAGGCGCGGGGAGCTGTTTTTT.

The genes are TRBV18 and TRBJ2-5; TRBD1 agrees at 7 bases. Germline V gives CDR1 KGHSH, CDR2 LQKENI. The CDR3 totals 14 residues. V trimming: 3 bases; J trimming: 6 bases; junction bases outside the gene matches: 7. CDR3 region: CASSPERGLQTQYF. CDR3 nucleotides: TGTGCCAGCTCACCGGAGAGGGGGCTGCAGACCCAGTACTTC.